This entry lists 5 T cell receptor beta chains sequenced from one sample in a study of control samples from healthy donors and cancer patients. Profiling relied on immunoSEQ multiplex PCR, and the TCRdb table lists in-frame clones only, not all of them. The sample has 100,000 to 150,000 clones, about 90% seen once. The sample consisted of blood. These receptors were taken from a man aged 18 to 29 in good health.

J is TRBJ1-2 and V is TRBV19, with TRBD1 identical over 7 bases. The junction had 15 bases not matched to a gene; V was cut back by 6 bases and J by 5 bases. The germline V gene encodes CDR1 LNHDA and CDR2 SQIVND (reference sequence). This CDR3 has 16 residues. CDR3 DNA sequence: TGTGCCAGTAGGAGAGGGACAGCCTCAGTCGGGTATGGCTACACCTTC. It codes for CASRRGTASVGYGYTF.

This clone was seen more than once but under ten times. The chain employs TRBV15 and TRBJ2-3; the D is unclear. V shed 6 bases and J shed 3 bases, with 13 bases lying between them. Germline V gives CDR1 LNHNV, CDR2 YYDKDF (reference sequence). CDR3 length equals 14 residues. Written as DNA, the CDR3 is TGTGCCACCAGTAACGGAAGTCGGACAGATACGCAGTATTTT. The encoded protein is CATSNGSRTDTQYF.

The genes are TRBV28 and TRBJ2-1; 9 bases fit TRBD2. Germline CDR1 and CDR2: MDHEN and SYDVKM. Trimming cost V 4 bases and J 10 bases; bases outside gene matches: 14. The length of the CDR3 is 16 residues. Here the CDR3 reads CASSSPGTSPGGEQFF. DNA of the CDR3: TGTGCCAGCAGTTCCCCCGGGACTAGCCCTGGGGGGGAGCAGTTCTTC.

V gene TRBV3-1 (or the pseudogene TRBV3-2) combines with J gene TRBJ1-2; the D is unclear. The CDR3 loop spans 13 amino acids. CDR1 is LGHDT and CDR2 is YNNKEL in the germline V gene (reference sequence). With 3 bases removed from V and 7 bases from J, the gap between germline ends came to 12 bases. CDR3 sequence: CASSQQRPGGYTF. In DNA form, the CDR3 reads TGTGCCAGCAGCCAGCAAAGGCCCGGTGGCTACACCTTC.

The chain has TRBV6-1 and TRBJ1-6; D not certain. The CDR3 is 14 amino acids. V was shortened by 2 bases and J by 3 bases, with 5 bases between the two germline ends. Germline V gives CDR1 MNHNS, CDR2 SASEGT. CDR3 region: CASSERIYNSPLHF. CDR3 in DNA: TGTGCCAGCAGTGAACGTATCTATAATTCACCCCTCCACTTT.